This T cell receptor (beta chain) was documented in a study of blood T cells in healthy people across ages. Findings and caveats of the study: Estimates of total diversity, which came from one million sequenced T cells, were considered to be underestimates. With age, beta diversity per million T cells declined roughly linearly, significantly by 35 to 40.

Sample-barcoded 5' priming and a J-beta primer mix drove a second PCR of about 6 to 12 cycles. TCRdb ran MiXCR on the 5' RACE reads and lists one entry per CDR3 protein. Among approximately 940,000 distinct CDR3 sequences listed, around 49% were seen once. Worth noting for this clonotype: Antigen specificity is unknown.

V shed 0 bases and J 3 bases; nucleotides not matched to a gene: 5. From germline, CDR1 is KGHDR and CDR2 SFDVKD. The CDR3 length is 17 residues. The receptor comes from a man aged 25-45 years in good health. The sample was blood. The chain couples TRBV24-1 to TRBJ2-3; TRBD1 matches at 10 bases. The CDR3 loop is CATSDLPGTGVTDTQYF. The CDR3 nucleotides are TGTGCCACCAGTGATTTGCCTGGGACAGGGGTGACAGATACGCAGTATTTT.